This entry concerns a single T cell receptor (beta chain). This sample is part of a study of tumor-infiltrating lymphocytes in primary liver carcinoma. Investigators took RNA and DNA out together from 20-30 mg of unsorted bulk tissue. A primer in the constant region served to generate TCR beta cDNA from roughly 520 ng of total RNA. Researchers made the TCR beta libraries by running three nested multiplex PCR rounds with slightly modified ARM-PCR. With TRBV1-TRBV30 forward primers and a C-beta reverse primer, the first two PCR rounds were run for roughly 9 cycles each. TCRdb itself ran the multiplex PCR reads through MiXCR, one entry per CDR3 protein. The sample yields 40,000 to 55,000 distinct CDR3 sequences, roughly 70% seen once. The CDR3 loop spans 12 amino acids. V lost 4 bases and J 6 bases, leaving 10 bases between the germline ends. Germline V gene sequence: CDR1 MNHNS, CDR2 SASEGT.

Sequencing was carried out using liver tumor tissue from sampling region 5. The subset was: tumor region T5, tumor centre. The chain is built from TRBV6-1 and TRBJ2-7; no clear D gene. The source is a man between 35 and 55 years old with primary liver carcinoma and hepatitis B virus infection. The chain's CDR3 is CASSGAPGEQYF. DNA of the CDR3: TGTGCCAGCAGTGGAGCGCCCGGCGAGCAGTACTTC.